The clone carrying this TCR beta chain was seen a few times. As yet, its antigen is unknown. These data originate in a study of CD8 T cells in ankylosing spondylitis. Study-level points and caveats: One TCR beta motif, made up of roughly eight highly homologous variants, appeared characteristic of ankylosing spondylitis blood. Previously reported in reactive arthritis synovial fluid and blood were some of the motif variants. Disease-linked clones were found to be CD8+ and relatively rare in peripheral blood. Clones linked to disease were reported to show significant enrichment in matched ankylosing spondylitis synovial fluid.

5'-RACE, quantitative and with molecular barcodes, yielded the TCR beta libraries. MiXCR, run by TCRdb on the 5' RACE reads, gives a single entry per CDR3 protein. The sample contains 700,000 to 850,000 distinct CDR3 sequences, about 11% of which appear only once. Trimming left V 3 bases short and J 0 bases short, with 6 bases between. The CDR3 runs to 13 residues. CDR1 is GTSNPN, CDR2 SVGIG, per germline (reference sequence). The sequenced sample consisted of blood, either unsorted or a sorted T cell fraction (not recorded which). The origin of this receptor is a male donor with ankylosing spondylitis. V and J are TRBV30 and TRBJ2-1; no firm D call. CDR3 sequence (DNA): TGTGCCTGGAGGACATTCTCCTACAATGAGCAGTTCTTC. This encodes CAWRTFSYNEQFF.